Presented here are 30 T cell receptor beta chains from one specimen sequenced in a study of early T cells in non-severe SARS-CoV-2 infection. TCRdb re-called the 5' RACE reads through MiXCR, storing one row per CDR3 protein. The sample consists of nearly 95,000 distinct CDR3 sequences, roughly 17% of them appearing once. The sequences come from whole blood, collected at baseline. The receptors come from an adult who was a healthcare worker with PCR-confirmed SARS-CoV-2 infection or an uninfected control (not recorded which).

This sequence joins TRBV30 and TRBJ2-1, with D tentatively TRBD1 (5 bases). CDR1 and CDR2 from the germline V gene are GTSNPN and SVGIG (reference sequence). V lost 1 base and J 10 bases, leaving 14 bases between the germline ends. CDR3 size: 13 residues. The CDR3 reads CAWSASGFGEQFF. For the CDR3, the DNA is TGTGCCTGGAGTGCTTCAGGGTTTGGGGAGCAGTTCTTC.

This clonotype appeared a few times. This rearrangement joins TRBV7-7 to TRBJ2-2, with 10 bases fitting TRBD1. The CDR3 runs 17 residues. Trimming at V came to 2 bases and at J to 5 bases, leaving 8 bases not matched to a gene. Germline V gene sequence: CDR1 SSHAT, CDR2 FNYEAQ (reference sequence). CDR3 loop: CASSLTLRTGGTGELFF. As DNA, the CDR3 is TGTGCCAGCAGCTTAACCCTCAGGACAGGGGGGACCGGGGAGCTGTTTTTT.

This clonotype has at least ten counts. The chain carries TRBV10-3 and TRBJ2-3; D unresolved. From germline, CDR1 is ENHRY and CDR2 SYGVKD. The CDR3 spans 13 residues. The germline V and J ends were trimmed by 3 bases and 2 bases, with 6 bases remaining between them. The CDR3 sequence is CAISDAATDTQYF. In DNA form, the CDR3 reads TGTGCCATCAGTGATGCCGCCACAGATACGCAGTATTTT.

This clonotype was counted only a few times. V usage is TRBV19 and J usage is TRBJ2-1, with D perhaps assigned TRBD1 or TRBD2 (5 bases each). Germline assignment: CDR1 LNHDA and CDR2 SQIVND (reference sequence). Trimming left V 4 bases short and J 5 bases short, with 12 bases between. The CDR3 length is 14 residues. The CDR3 bases are TGTGCCAGTAGTACCGCCACGGGGCACAATGAGCAGTTCTTC. Translation: CASSTATGHNEQFF.

This clonotype occurred a few times. The chain joins TRBV11-2 to TRBJ2-7, with 11 bases that match TRBD2. Germline-derived CDR1 and CDR2 are SGHAT and FQNNGV. V lost 3 bases to trimming and J lost 7 bases; unmatched junction nucleotides: 8. There are 15 residues in the CDR3. The CDR3 sequence is CASSFSGRASEEQYF. Written as DNA, the CDR3 is TGTGCCAGCAGCTTTAGCGGGAGGGCTTCGGAAGAGCAGTACTTC. Based on the CDR3 plus reference TRBV11-2 and TRBJ2-7, the full variable domain is EAGVAQSPRYKIIEKRQSVAFWCNPISGHATLYWYQQILGQGPKLLIQFQNNGVVDDSQLPKDRFSAERLKGVDSTLKIQPAKLEDSAVYLCASSFSGRASEEQYFGPGTRLTVT.

The gene calls are TRBV11-3 and TRBJ2-1, with a weak D call TRBD1 (5 bases). The V gene's germline CDR1 is SGHNT and CDR2 YENEEA. V was clipped by 5 bases and J by 8 bases, with 16 bases between them. The CDR3 runs to 14 residues. The CDR3 region has the DNA TGTGCCAGCAGCCAGGGCTCTCGACGGCATGAGCAGTTCTTC. The encoded protein is CASSQGSRRHEQFF.

This rearrangement joins TRBV20-1 to TRBJ1-5, with D unclear. This CDR3 spans 15 amino acids. The germline V and J ends were trimmed by 3 bases and 5 bases, with 17 bases remaining between them. Germline V gives CDR1 DFQATT, CDR2 SNEGSKA (reference sequence). CDR3: CSASYAVGGYQPQHF. CDR3 DNA sequence: TGCAGTGCTAGTTACGCAGTAGGAGGATATCAGCCCCAGCATTTT.

The V call is TRBV5-1, the J call TRBJ2-7; TRBD1 agrees at 9 bases. This CDR3 has 15 amino acids. J was trimmed by 6 bases and V by 4 bases; bases with no gene match: 11. CDR1 and CDR2 from the germline V gene are SGHRS and YFSETQ. CDR3 DNA: TGCGCCAGCAGCCTCAAGACAGGGGGTAGGGTCGAGCAGTACTTC. Translation: CASSLKTGGRVEQYF.

The chain combines TRBV21-1 with TRBJ1-2. TRBV21-1 is termed a pseudogene. This CDR3 comprises 12 residues. CDR3 protein: CASSNLSHGYTF. The CDR3 coding sequence is TGTGCCAGCAGCAATCTCAGCCATGGCTACACCTTC.

This clonotype was observed a handful of times. The chain recombines TRBV4-3 with TRBJ2-3; D gene ambiguous. This CDR3 has 14 amino acids. The V gene's germline CDR1 is LGHNA and CDR2 YSLEER. Trimming shortened V by 0 bases and J by 1 base, and 5 bases separated the two germline ends. The CDR3 DNA sequence: TGCGCCAGCAGCCAAGATTTACGCACAGATACGCAGTATTTT. Amino acid sequence: CASSQDLRTDTQYF.

The chain recombines TRBV2 with TRBJ2-1; the D is unclear. Trimming pared 1 base from V and 8 bases from J, leaving 12 bases between. CDR1 is SNHLY and CDR2 is FYNNEI in the germline V gene. The CDR3 contains 14 residues. CDR3 in amino acids: CASSEVVGNYEQFF. The DNA of the CDR3 is TGTGCCAGCAGTGAAGTGGTGGGAAATTATGAGCAGTTCTTC.

This clonotype has ten or more counts. This rearrangement joins TRBV28 to TRBJ1-6, with a possible D match to TRBD1 (6 bases). Germline lookup yields CDR1 MDHEN and CDR2 SYDVKM. V dropped 4 bases and J dropped 9 bases, with 13 bases sitting between them. The CDR3 totals 14 residues. The CDR3 sequence: CASSSPGDISPLHF. The CDR3 coding sequence is TGTGCCAGCAGTTCACCAGGGGATATTTCACCCCTCCACTTT.

This sequence joins TRBV12-3 or TRBV12-4 and TRBJ1-2; D not resolved. V was pared by 5 bases and J by 8 bases, with 15 bases between. The CDR3 sequence is 13 residues long. The chain's CDR3 is CASSPGGLYGYTF. The CDR3, as DNA: TGTGCCAGCAGTCCCGGAGGGTTATACGGCTACACCTTC.

This rearrangement joins TRBV11-2 to TRBJ2-5, with D perhaps matching TRBD1 (6 bases). Germline CDR1 and CDR2: SGHAT and FQNNGV. CDR3 length: 16 residues. V lost 6 bases and J lost 5, with 22 bases in between. DNA for the CDR3: TGTGCCAGCAGTTCATGGGATGCAGGGGATGTGGAGACCCAGTACTTC. Amino acid sequence: CASSSWDAGDVETQYF.

The chain uses TRBV6-6 and TRBJ1-5, with D possibly matching TRBD1 (5 bases). CDR1 is MNHNY and CDR2 is SVGAGI in the germline V gene (reference sequence). With 2 bases removed from V and 0 bases from J, the gap between germline ends came to 11 bases. The CDR3 extends over 16 amino acids. The CDR3, as DNA: TGTGCCAGCAGTTACCCCGACAGCTATAGCAATCAGCCCCAGCATTTT. It encodes CASSYPDSYSNQPQHF.

This clonotype has only a few counts. The chain joins TRBV10-2 to TRBJ2-3, with D tentatively TRBD1 or TRBD2 (6 bases each). The length of the CDR3 is 15 residues. Germline V gene sequence: CDR1 WSHSY, CDR2 SAAADI. V was pared by 4 bases and J by 2 bases, with 13 bases between. CDR3 region: CASSVGGTLTDTQYF. The CDR3 bases are TGCGCCAGCAGTGTGGGCGGGACACTCACAGATACGCAGTATTTT.

This clonotype was seen at least ten times. J is TRBJ1-6 and V is TRBV20-1; D is unresolved. Per the germline V gene, CDR1 is DFQATT and CDR2 is SNEGSKA (reference sequence). The CDR3 totals 13 residues. Trimming stripped 3 bases from V and 8 bases from J, with 11 bases between. The DNA for the CDR3 is TGCAGTGCTAGTGAGCAATTTGATTCACCCCTCCACTTT. Protein sequence: CSASEQFDSPLHF.

The gene calls are TRBV18 and TRBJ1-1; 7 positions match TRBD1. Germline V gives CDR1 KGHSH, CDR2 LQKENI. J lost 4 bases, V lost 3 bases, and 17 bases had no gene match. The CDR3 is 18 amino acids. The DNA of the CDR3 is TGTGCCAGCTCACCGACGTCTGCAGCCGGCAGGGGGGGCACTGAAGCTTTCTTT. As protein: CASSPTSAAGRGGTEAFF.

A few counts support this clonotype. The rearrangement uses TRBV18 and TRBJ1-2; 7 nucleotides line up with TRBD1. V lost 3 bases and J lost 1; bases outside the gene matches: 5. Germline lookup yields CDR1 KGHSH and CDR2 LQKENI. The CDR3 covers 15 residues. The CDR3 DNA is TGTGCCAGCTCACCGGCCAGGGGGATTAACTATGGCTACACCTTC. Its translation: CASSPARGINYGYTF.

This chain connects TRBV7-2 to TRBJ2-3, with a weak D call TRBD2 (6 bases). Germline values: CDR1 SGHTA, CDR2 FQGNSA. CDR3 length equals 13 residues. Trimming left V 6 bases short and J 0 bases short, with 7 bases between. The CDR3 loop reads CASRRGSTDTQYF. The CDR3 coding sequence is TGTGCCAGCAGACGGGGGAGCACAGATACGCAGTATTTT.

This clonotype was observed a handful of times. The CDR3 DNA reads TGTGCCAGCAGTTTCCAGGGGCTGAACACTGAAGCTTTCTTT. It encodes CASSFQGLNTEAFF. The chain employs TRBV28 and TRBJ1-1; tentatively, D is TRBD1 (6 bases). The CDR3 length is 14 residues. CDR1 and CDR2 from the germline V gene are MDHEN and SYDVKM. V lost 3 bases to trimming and J lost 0 bases, with 8 bases between them. Full variable domain (remainder filled in from reference TRBV28 and TRBJ1-1): DVKVTQSSRYLVKRTGEKVFLECVQDMDHENMFWYRQDPGLGLRLIYFSYDVKMKEKGDIPEGYSVSREKKERFSLILESASTNQTSMYLCASSFQGLNTEAFFGQGTRLTVV.

This clonotype was observed a few times. This chain joins TRBV7-9 and TRBJ1-6; D is unresolved. The CDR3 loop spans 16 amino acids. V was trimmed by 3 bases and J by 8 bases, leaving 17 bases between them. The V gene's germline CDR1 is SEHNR and CDR2 FQNEAQ (reference sequence). CDR3 region: CASSFRRGSTHSPLHF. CDR3 nucleotide sequence: TGTGCCAGCAGCTTCCGTCGGGGTTCCACCCATTCACCCCTCCACTTT.

This clonotype was seen a few times. This chain links TRBV2 with TRBJ2-1; tentative D call: TRBD1 (6 bases). The V gene's germline CDR1 is SNHLY and CDR2 FYNNEI. Deletions cut 6 bases from V and 0 bases from J, with 9 bases between. The CDR3 is 14 amino acids. The CDR3, as DNA: TGTGCCAGCAGACAGGGACCCTCCTACAATGAGCAGTTCTTC. It is translated as CASRQGPSYNEQFF.

This clonotype was counted many times. The chain couples TRBV6-4 to TRBJ2-1; 11 bases fit TRBD2. Germline V gene sequence: CDR1 MRHNA, CDR2 SNTAGT. This CDR3 has 15 amino acids. Trimming at V came to 3 bases and at J to 6 bases, leaving 4 bases not matched to a gene. CDR3 coding DNA: TGTGCCAGCAGTGAACTAGCGGGAGCGAGCAATGAGCAGTTCTTC. Translating it yields CASSELAGASNEQFF.

V usage is TRBV28 and J usage is TRBJ1-5; D is possibly TRBD1 (5 bases). V dropped 4 bases and J dropped 0 bases, with 19 bases sitting between them. CDR1 MDHEN and CDR2 SYDVKM come from the germline V gene. The CDR3 totals 18 residues. In nucleotides, the CDR3 is TGTGCCAGCAGTTCCCGGGCCTCTCTAGGGGATAGCAATCAGCCCCAGCATTTT. Translating it yields CASSSRASLGDSNQPQHF.

This clonotype was observed a handful of times. This chain connects TRBV2 to TRBJ1-3, with D uncertain. Germline lookup yields CDR1 SNHLY and CDR2 FYNNEI. The V end was cut by 8 bases, the J end by 0 bases, with 14 bases between. This CDR3 comprises 15 residues. The DNA for the CDR3 is TGTGCCAGCTACGATCCAAGGTCCTCTGGAAACACCATATATTTT. Residues: CASYDPRSSGNTIYF.

The chain employs TRBV12-3 or TRBV12-4 and TRBJ2-4; no clear D gene. V was trimmed by 4 bases and J by 2 bases, leaving 6 bases between them. The CDR3 length is 13 residues. The CDR3 is CASSSLTKNIQYF. The CDR3 DNA sequence: TGTGCCAGCAGTTCGTTGACCAAAAACATTCAGTACTTC.

This sequence joins TRBV6-5 and TRBJ1-6, with a weak D call TRBD1 (6 bases). Germline CDR1 and CDR2: MNHEY and SVGAGI. V was pared by 5 bases and J by 10 bases, with 15 bases between. The CDR3 has 14 amino acids. In nucleotides, the CDR3 is TGTGCCAGCAGTGCCGCGGGGGGCGTGTCACCCCTCCACTTT. Amino acid sequence: CASSAAGGVSPLHF.

V is TRBV5-4 and J is TRBJ1-4; perhaps TRBD1 as D (5 bases). Germline V gene data show CDR1 as SGHNT and CDR2 as YYREEE (reference sequence). V lost 4 bases, J lost 8 bases, and 15 bases lay in between. The CDR3 has 14 residues. The DNA for the CDR3 is TGTGCCAGCAGCGTACTCTCCCAGGGAGAAAAACTGTTTTTT. Protein product: CASSVLSQGEKLFF.

V gene TRBV20-1 combines with J gene TRBJ1-5; the match to TRBD1 covers 9 bases. From germline, CDR1 is DFQATT and CDR2 SNEGSKA (reference sequence). The CDR3 length is 15 residues. V shed 4 bases and J 4 bases; nucleotides not matched to a gene: 8. DNA for the CDR3: TGCAGTGCTACCCGACCGGGACAGGGAAATCAGCCCCAGCATTTT. It yields the protein CSATRPGQGNQPQHF.